This T cell receptor beta chain was recorded in a study of post-analysis software for immune sequencing data. In this sample, this clonotype turned up a few times. The target antigen is unknown. Regarding the study as a whole: About five TRBV segments were more frequent in patients than controls; TRBV5-6, TRBV5-1 and TRBV20-1 belonged to this group.

Unique molecular identifiers were present in the TCR beta cDNA libraries. Via MiXCR, TCRdb re-called the PCR reads, giving one row per CDR3 protein. The repertoire holds some 700,000 distinct CDR3 sequences, with approximately 59% as singletons. The CDR3 is 12 residues long. V lost 6 bases to trimming and J lost 5 bases; unmatched junction nucleotides: 3. The genes are TRBV12-3 or TRBV12-4 and TRBJ1-1; TRBD1 matches 7 bases. The sequence was obtained from a girl aged 2-10 years with multiple sclerosis. Sequences were obtained from blood. The CDR3 nucleotides are TGTGCCAGCAGACCGACAGGGACTGAAGCTTTCTTT. Translating it yields CASRPTGTEAFF.